The 15 T cell receptor beta chains below come from one sample, sequenced in a study of blood T cell repertoires in COVID-19. Here immunoSEQ multiplex PCR was the method, and the copy in TCRdb shows in-frame clones only, minus some. The sample yields approximately 200,000 clones, around 86% seen once. The sequenced sample was PBMCs or T cells enriched from blood (not recorded which). The source is a woman aged 30 to 39 who had recovered from COVID-19.

The chain uses TRBV19 and TRBJ1-5; 8 bases map to TRBD1. The J segment lost 10 bases and the V segment lost 6 bases, leaving 8 bases of the junction unmatched. Germline V gene lookup returns CDR1 LNHDA and CDR2 SQIVND (reference sequence). CDR3 size: 13 residues. Written as DNA, the CDR3 is TGTGCCAGTAGAAGGGACAGGTCTGCTCCCCAGCATTTT. It is translated as CASRRDRSAPQHF.

This chain links TRBV7-9 with TRBJ2-1; the D gene is possibly TRBD2 (6 bases). Trimming removed 5 bases at V and 0 bases at J, with 23 bases between. Looked up from germline, CDR1 is SEHNR and CDR2 is FQNEAQ (reference sequence). This CDR3 region has 19 residues. The CDR3 coding sequence is TGTGCCAGCAGCACACGGAGGGGTAGCGGTACAAGCTCCTACAATGAGCAGTTCTTC. Amino acid sequence: CASSTRRGSGTSSYNEQFF.

The rearrangement links TRBV11-1 to TRBJ2-5; D might be TRBD1 (6 bases). Per germline, CDR1 SGHAT and CDR2 FQDESV (reference sequence). V was shortened by 3 bases and J by 2 bases, with 10 bases between the two germline ends. The CDR3 length is 14 residues. CDR3: CASSFAGTQETQYF. The CDR3 coding sequence is TGTGCCAGCAGCTTCGCCGGGACACAAGAGACCCAGTACTTC. Combining the CDR3 with reference TRBV11-1 and TRBJ2-5 gives the whole variable domain EAEVAQSPRYKITEKSQAVAFWCDPISGHATLYWYRQILGQGPELLVQFQDESVVDDSQLPKDRFSAERLKGVDSTLKIQPAELGDSAMYLCASSFAGTQETQYFGPGTRLLVL.

The J gene is TRBJ2-1, the V gene TRBV9, with 11 positions matching TRBD2. The CDR3 runs to 17 residues. Germline CDR1 reads SGDLS; CDR2 reads YYNGEE. Unmatched junction bases numbered 6, after V lost 4 bases and J lost 0 bases. The DNA for the CDR3 is TGTGCCAGCAGCCTCTTAGCGGGAGGGAGCTCCTACAATGAGCAGTTCTTC. Amino acid sequence: CASSLLAGGSSYNEQFF. Full variable domain (remainder filled in from reference TRBV9 and TRBJ2-1): DSGVTQTPKHLITATGQRVTLRCSPRSGDLSVYWYQQSLDQGLQFLIQYYNGEERAKGNILERFSAQQFPDLHSELNLSSLELGDSALYFCASSLLAGGSSYNEQFFGPGTRLTVL.

The V call is TRBV25-1, the J call TRBJ1-4; 8 bases agree with TRBD1. Germline CDR1 and CDR2: MGHDK and SYGVNS. The J segment lost 8 bases and the V segment lost 8 bases, leaving 7 bases of the junction unmatched. This CDR3 is 13 amino acids long. The DNA of the CDR3 is TGTGCCAGCTCTAGGACAGGGCGGGAAAAACTGTTTTTT. The encoded protein is CASSRTGREKLFF.

The chain combines TRBV27 with TRBJ2-7, with D perhaps TRBD1 (5 bases). Looked up from germline, CDR1 is MNHEY and CDR2 is SMNVEV (reference sequence). Trimming pared 0 bases from V and 4 bases from J, leaving 10 bases between. The CDR3 extends over 14 amino acids. CDR3: CASSLSGLSYEQYF. The CDR3 DNA sequence: TGTGCCAGCAGTTTATCGGGGCTCAGTTACGAGCAGTACTTC.

In its sample, this clone was seen a few times. V gene TRBV5-1 combines with J gene TRBJ2-3; 7 bases line up with TRBD1. The CDR3 is 16 residues long. CDR1 and CDR2 from the germline V gene are SGHRS and YFSETQ. V was clipped by 4 bases and J by 1 base; unmatched bases: 9. The CDR3 nucleotides are TGCGCCAGCAGCGAAAAAGGGACAGATCGCACAGATACGCAGTATTTT. As protein: CASSEKGTDRTDTQYF.

The chain recombines TRBV7-9 with TRBJ2-7; 10 bases are shared with TRBD2. This CDR3 is built from 15 residues. CDR1 and CDR2 (germline): SEHNR, FQNEAQ (reference sequence). With V trimmed by 1 base and J by 2 bases, 2 bases remained unmatched. CDR3 amino acids: CASSLVSGRAYEQYF. CDR3 nucleotide sequence: TGTGCCAGCAGCTTAGTAAGCGGGAGGGCCTACGAGCAGTACTTC.

The V call is TRBV6-5, the J call TRBJ1-1; possible D gene TRBD1, 6 bases. The germline V gene encodes CDR1 MNHEY and CDR2 SVGAGI. V shed 0 bases and J shed 6 bases, with 14 bases lying between them. This CDR3 is built from 15 residues. In DNA, the CDR3 is TGTGCCAGCAGTTACTCAGGCACAGGGCGGGCTGAAGCTTTCTTT. It encodes CASSYSGTGRAEAFF.

This clone has only a few counts. The V gene is TRBV3-1 (or the pseudogene TRBV3-2), the J gene TRBJ2-7; 11 bases agree with TRBD2. This CDR3 spans 15 amino acids. Looked up from germline, CDR1 is LGHDT and CDR2 is YNNKEL (reference sequence). Unmatched junction bases numbered 7, after V lost 4 bases and J lost 5 bases. The CDR3 DNA reads TGTGCCAGCAGCCTGACCGGGACTAGCGGCCACGAGCAGTACTTC. Translation gives CASSLTGTSGHEQYF.

This clone was seen a single time. The chain is built from TRBV7-9 and TRBJ2-7; 13 bases align to TRBD2. The V gene end was trimmed by 5 bases and the J gene end by 3 bases; junction bases not matched to a gene: 4. CDR3 length: 15 residues. The germline V gene has CDR1 SEHNR and CDR2 FQNEAQ (reference sequence). The CDR3 DNA is TGTGCCAGCAGCATTGGGACTAGCGGGAACTACGAGCAGTACTTC. Its protein product is CASSIGTSGNYEQYF.

The rearrangement uses TRBV6-1 and TRBJ2-1; TRBD2 agrees at 8 bases. This CDR3 contains 16 residues. V was pared by 2 bases and J by 0 bases, with 3 bases of the junction left unmatched. Germline V gene data show CDR1 as MNHNS and CDR2 as SASEGT. The CDR3 bases are TGTGCCAGCAGTGAACGGGGGACTAGCTCCTACAATGAGCAGTTCTTC. Translating it yields CASSERGTSSYNEQFF.

The chain has TRBV9 and TRBJ2-7; possibly TRBD1 for D (5 bases). Germline loops: CDR1 SGDLS, CDR2 YYNGEE. CDR3 length: 13 residues. The V end was cut by 0 bases, the J end by 6 bases, with 10 bases between. The CDR3 protein is CASSVAVQGEQYF. In DNA, the CDR3 is TGTGCCAGCAGCGTAGCGGTGCAGGGCGAGCAGTACTTC.

This chain uses TRBV5-6 with TRBJ1-2, with a possible D match to TRBD1 (6 bases). V dropped 1 base and J dropped 0 bases, with 16 bases sitting between them. The CDR3 has 17 amino acids. Germline V gene sequence: CDR1 SGHDT, CDR2 YYEEEE. The CDR3 coding sequence is TGTGCCAGCAGCTTGACAGGGAGGGGAGGCTCTAACTATGGCTACACCTTC. Translated: CASSLTGRGGSNYGYTF.

The rearrangement links TRBV28 to TRBJ2-2; tentatively, D is TRBD2 (5 bases). Per germline, CDR1 MDHEN and CDR2 SYDVKM. Deletions cut 1 base from V and 7 bases from J, with 7 bases between. This CDR3 has 13 amino acids. In DNA form, the CDR3 reads TGTGCCAGCAGTTTATCGGGGTTCGGGGAGCTGTTTTTT. It specifies CASSLSGFGELFF.